A selection of T cell receptor beta chains follows, all from one sample in a study of shared clonotypes between healthy human individuals. The protocol was immunoSEQ multiplex PCR, while the TCRdb copy is restricted to in-frame clones and leaves out a portion. The sample has about 690,000 clones, 90% seen once. Sequencing input: memory CD8+ T cells from PBMCs. The receptors shown here come from a young man in good health. Some clones in this sample may be carry-over from other donors' samples. Both conserved end residues are part of each CDR3. The D gene is left open where the match is weak. The size of a clone is reported for some rows only, either as once, few or many, or as a class for expanded clones.

v_call	d_call	j_call	clone_size	cdr3_aa	cdr3_nt
TRBV6-1	TRBD2	TRBJ2-7	.	CASSEGYGTTLYEQYF	TGTGCCAGCAGTGAAGGGTACGGGACTACCCTCTACGAGCAGTACTTC
TRBV6-4	TRBD2	TRBJ2-7	.	CASSPSPSGRNYEQYF	TGTGCCAGCAGTCCTTCCCCTAGCGGGAGGAACTACGAGCAGTACTTC
TRBV28	.	TRBJ1-5	few	CASRWGGQPQHF	TGTGCCAGCAGGTGGGGGGGTCAGCCCCAGCATTTT
TRBV27	.	TRBJ2-1	.	CASSLDQGNEQFF	TGTGCCAGCAGTTTGGACCAGGGCAATGAGCAGTTCTTC
TRBV27	.	TRBJ1-5	.	CASSLSWVGFNQPQHF	TGTGCCAGCAGTCTCTCTTGGGTAGGCTTCAATCAGCCCCAGCATTTT
TRBV7-9	.	TRBJ2-2	.	CASRDSNTGELFF	TGTGCCAGCAGGGACTCGAACACCGGGGAGCTGTTTTTT
TRBV11-2	.	TRBJ1-2	once	CASSSSNYGYTF	TGTGCCAGCAGCTCATCTAACTATGGCTACACCTTC
TRBV4-1	.	TRBJ1-5	.	CASREREGQVGNQPQHF	TGCGCCAGCAGAGAGAGGGAGGGGCAGGTTGGCAATCAGCCCCAGCATTTT
TRBV4-1	.	TRBJ1-3	once	CASSGVRSSGNTIYF	TGCGCCAGCAGCGGAGTCCGGAGCTCTGGAAACACCATATATTTT
TRBV27	TRBD1	TRBJ2-1	.	CASSFGTGFNEQFF	TGTGCCAGCAGTTTTGGGACAGGGTTCAATGAGCAGTTCTTC
TRBV27	TRBD1	TRBJ2-2	.	CASSPRDRVAGELFF	TGTGCCAGCAGTCCCCGGGACAGGGTGGCAGGGGAGCTGTTTTTT
TRBV7-3	.	TRBJ2-6	.	CASSLRRGSGANVLTF	TGTGCCAGCAGCTTAAGGCGGGGATCTGGGGCCAACGTCCTGACTTTC
TRBV5-6	.	TRBJ2-2	.	CASSLGATFGELFF	TGTGCCAGCAGCCTAGGAGCCACCTTCGGGGAGCTGTTTTTT
TRBV7-9	TRBD2	TRBJ2-7	.	CASSLGLAGGKSYEQYF	TGTGCCAGCAGCTTAGGACTAGCGGGAGGGAAATCCTACGAGCAGTACTTC
TRBV6-5	TRBD1	TRBJ1-2	once	CASSPGQGFHGYTF	TGTGCCAGCAGTCCGGGACAGGGATTCCATGGCTACACCTTC
TRBV7-2	TRBD2	TRBJ2-7	once	CASSYPPRGGYEQYF	TGTGCCAGCAGCTACCCACCCCGGGGGGGATACGAGCAGTACTTC
TRBV27	.	TRBJ1-5	.	CAILREWTYGNQPQHF	TGTGCCATACTCAGGGAGTGGACCTATGGCAATCAGCCCCAGCATTTT
TRBV5-6	.	TRBJ1-1	few	CASSQGRNTEAFF	TGTGCCAGCAGCCAGGGACGGAACACTGAAGCTTTCTTT
TRBV6-1	TRBD1	TRBJ2-7	.	CASSGTGGMPFSYEQYF	TGTGCCAGCAGTGGGACAGGGGGAATGCCCTTTTCCTACGAGCAGTACTTC
TRBV13	TRBD2	TRBJ2-5	.	CASSGPIGLARYQETQYF	TGTGCCAGCAGCGGACCTATTGGACTAGCGCGGTACCAAGAGACCCAGTACTTC
TRBV7-9	TRBD2	TRBJ2-1	.	CASSLHEVLAGNEQFF	TGTGCCAGCAGCTTACATGAAGTACTAGCGGGAAATGAGCAGTTCTTC
TRBV28	.	TRBJ2-3	.	CASSLYLGWGLGTDTQYF	TGTGCCAGCAGTTTATATCTTGGCTGGGGGTTGGGCACAGATACGCAGTATTTT
TRBV27	TRBD2	TRBJ2-1	.	CASSPRPGGSYNEQFF	TGTGCCAGCAGTCCTAGACCGGGGGGCTCCTACAATGAGCAGTTCTTC
TRBV7-9	TRBD2	TRBJ2-2	.	CASSLGLAGETGELFF	TGTGCCAGCAGCCTGGGACTAGCGGGAGAGACCGGGGAGCTGTTTTTT
TRBV6-1	TRBD2	TRBJ2-3	.	CASSEAWRLAGGSDTQYF	TGTGCCAGCAGTGAAGCCTGGAGACTAGCGGGAGGCTCAGATACGCAGTATTTT
TRBV13	.	TRBJ2-1	.	CASSSRTVFYNEQFF	TGTGCCAGCAGCTCAAGGACGGTTTTCTACAATGAGCAGTTCTTC
TRBV6-1	.	TRBJ1-5	many	CASSENWLGGANQPQHF	TGTGCCAGCAGTGAAAACTGGCTGGGAGGGGCGAATCAGCCCCAGCATTTT
TRBV28	TRBD2	TRBJ2-3	.	CASSTLAGGTDTQYF	TGTGCCAGCAGTACATTAGCGGGAGGCACAGATACGCAGTATTTT
TRBV5-1	.	TRBJ2-7	.	CASSSFGGAYEQYF	TGCGCCAGCAGCTCCTTCGGAGGGGCCTACGAGCAGTACTTC
TRBV10-3	.	TRBJ1-2	.	CAISESLDTTNYGYTF	TGTGCCATCAGTGAGTCTCTCGACACCACTAACTATGGCTACACCTTC
TRBV28	.	TRBJ2-7	.	CASSFRAEYEQYF	TGTGCCAGCAGTTTCAGGGCGGAGTACGAGCAGTACTTC
TRBV7-9	.	TRBJ2-7	.	CASSLSLEQYF	TGTGCCAGCAGCTTGTCTCTCGAGCAGTACTTC
TRBV2	TRBD1	TRBJ2-7	.	CASSGGTAYSYEQYF	TGTGCCAGCAGTGGGGGGACAGCCTACTCCTACGAGCAGTACTTC
TRBV7-3	.	TRBJ2-2	.	CASSPIPGELFF	TGTGCCAGCAGCCCAATACCCGGGGAGCTGTTTTTT
TRBV5-4	.	TRBJ2-1	once	CASSLGLPTYNEQFF	TGTGCCAGCAGCTTGGGACTCCCTACTTACAATGAGCAGTTCTTC
TRBV28	.	TRBJ1-1	once	CASSLWVWGPTEAFF	TGTGCCAGCAGTTTATGGGTGTGGGGGCCCACTGAAGCTTTCTTT
TRBV28	.	TRBJ1-2	.	CASSPHAYGYTF	TGTGCCAGCAGTCCCCATGCCTATGGCTACACCTTC
TRBV10-3	.	TRBJ1-5	.	CAISESDTKLSNQPQHF	TGTGCCATCAGTGAGTCTGACACGAAACTAAGCAATCAGCCCCAGCATTTT
TRBV28	.	TRBJ2-1	.	CASSLYKDEQFF	TGTGCCAGCAGTTTATACAAGGACGAGCAGTTCTTC
TRBV7-9	TRBD1	TRBJ1-1	once	CASSLRDSLNTEAFF	TGTGCCAGCAGCTTACGGGACAGCCTGAACACTGAAGCTTTCTTT
TRBV6-4	.	TRBJ2-1	.	CASSLDPSAYNEQFF	TGTGCCAGCTCTTTGGACCCTTCCGCCTACAATGAGCAGTTCTTC
TRBV29-1	.	TRBJ1-2	.	CSVNIGARGYTF	TGCAGCGTCAACATCGGGGCGCGGGGCTACACCTTC
TRBV29-1	.	TRBJ2-7	.	CSVEGGLVGSYEQYF	TGCAGCGTTGAAGGGGGATTGGTTGGGTCCTACGAGCAGTACTTC
TRBV27	.	TRBJ2-5	.	CASSSLPGQETQYF	TGTGCCAGCAGTTCCCTTCCCGGGCAAGAGACCCAGTACTTC
TRBV7-3	TRBD2	TRBJ2-1	.	CASSSAPGLASEQFF	TGTGCCAGCAGCTCAGCCCCGGGACTAGCGAGTGAGCAGTTCTTC
TRBV2	.	TRBJ1-4	few	CAGGEQGGNEKLFF	TGTGCCGGTGGGGAGCAGGGAGGAAATGAAAAACTGTTTTTT
TRBV19	TRBD2	TRBJ2-1	once	CASSIHLGTSGGNEQFF	TGTGCCAGTAGTATTCACCTAGGGACTAGCGGAGGGAATGAGCAGTTCTTC
TRBV7-6	TRBD1	TRBJ2-3	.	CASSSRPGQGTDTQYF	TGTGCCAGCAGCTCCAGACCGGGACAGGGGACAGATACGCAGTATTTT
TRBV7-2	.	TRBJ2-3	.	CASSPLGDTQYF	TGTGCCAGCAGCCCGCTCGGAGATACGCAGTATTTT
TRBV9	TRBD1	TRBJ2-5	.	CASSVGPGGLGETQYF	TGTGCCAGCAGCGTAGGTCCAGGGGGCTTAGGGGAGACCCAGTACTTC
TRBV9	.	TRBJ2-7	.	CASSVASAGAYEQYF	TGTGCCAGCAGCGTAGCTTCGGCAGGTGCCTACGAGCAGTACTTC
TRBV27	TRBD1	TRBJ1-5	.	CASRQGGQPQHF	TGTGCCAGTAGACAGGGAGGGCAGCCCCAGCATTTT
TRBV5-1	TRBD1	TRBJ1-1	once	CASAWDRGAGYTEAFF	TGCGCCAGCGCTTGGGACAGGGGGGCAGGTTACACTGAAGCTTTCTTT
TRBV15	TRBD2	TRBJ2-2	.	CATSRDSWGLAAGELFF	TGTGCCACCAGCAGAGATAGCTGGGGACTAGCTGCCGGGGAGCTGTTTTTT
TRBV4-1	.	TRBJ2-2	.	CASSSRTTTGELFF	TGCGCCAGCAGCTCTCGGACCACCACCGGGGAGCTGTTTTTT
TRBV10-3	TRBD1	TRBJ1-1	once	CAISDPRDRGRVNTEAFF	TGTGCCATCAGTGATCCCCGGGACAGGGGTCGTGTGAACACTGAAGCTTTCTTT
TRBV5-4	.	TRBJ1-1	.	CASRPRQGTEAFF	TGTGCCAGCAGACCGAGACAAGGCACTGAAGCTTTCTTT
TRBV9	TRBD1	TRBJ1-1	once	CASSARTGGYTEAFF	TGTGCCAGCAGCGCCCGGACAGGAGGATACACTGAAGCTTTCTTT
TRBV2	.	TRBJ2-2	.	CASNFGENTGELFF	TGTGCCAGCAACTTCGGGGAGAACACCGGGGAGCTGTTTTTT